Shown below are 26 T cell receptor beta chains from a single sample sequenced in a study of low-dose radiotherapy and immunotherapy resistance in tumors. Specified time point: after trial treatment. The treatment was: LDRT plus nivolumab, ipilimumab, low-dose cyclophosphamide and aspirin (RACIN trial). Priming of first-strand cDNA relied on TRAV- and TRBV-specific primers (covering alpha and beta chains). TCR amplification ran approximately 22 PCR cycles using constant-region and V-primer adapter primers. TCRdb reprocessed the reads with MiXCR, giving one entry per CDR3 protein. The sample contains approximately 80,000 distinct CDR3 sequences, less than 20% of which appear only once. The sequencing here drew on PBMCs, taken after low-dose radiotherapy plus immunotherapy. The receptors originated from a male donor with prostate cancer.

This clonotype has a count of ten or more. The chain links TRBV5-5 to TRBJ2-3; tentatively, D is TRBD2 (6 bases). Germline V CDR1 and CDR2: SGHKS, YYEKEE (reference sequence). The CDR3 loop spans 13 amino acids. The V end was cut by 4 bases, the J end by 3 bases, with 9 bases between. The CDR3 DNA follows: TGTGCCAGCAGCGGAGGGGCGACAGATACGCAGTATTTT. Protein product: CASSGGATDTQYF.

The sample holds many counts of this clonotype. The J gene is TRBJ2-7, the V gene TRBV20-1; D uncertain. The CDR3 is 12 amino acids. Germline CDR1 and CDR2: DFQATT and SNEGSKA (reference sequence). Trimming removed 1 base from V and 3 bases from J, with 7 bases in between. The CDR3 loop reads CSARGLVYEQYF. CDR3 coding DNA: TGCAGTGCTAGAGGCCTGGTCTACGAGCAGTACTTC.

The table lists this clonotype with many counts. The J gene is TRBJ2-7, the V gene TRBV10-2; D is ambiguous. V was pared by 2 bases and J by 2 bases, with 10 bases between. The CDR3 is 14 residues long. Germline CDR1 reads WSHSY; CDR2 reads SAAADI. The CDR3 sequence is CASSEPGGTYEQYF. CDR3 bases: TGCGCCAGCAGTGAGCCGGGTGGGACCTACGAGCAGTACTTC.

About this clonotype: It may be a read error: a sequence one base away is much more abundant. V is TRBV6-2 or TRBV6-3 and J is TRBJ1-6; TRBD1 aligns across 7 bases. V lost 4 bases, J lost 11 bases, and 14 bases stayed unmatched. Germline values: CDR1 MNHEY, CDR2 SVGEGT. The CDR3 contains 16 residues. The CDR3 reads CASSSMTGSLITPLHF. For the CDR3, the DNA is TGTGCCAGCAGTTCCATGACAGGGAGTCTTATAACACCCCTCCACTTT.

The table lists this clonotype with many counts. The rearrangement joins TRBV24-1 to TRBJ2-7; 9 bases agree with TRBD2. The germline V gene has CDR1 KGHDR and CDR2 SFDVKD. V lost 3 bases and J lost 9; bases outside the gene matches: 14. This CDR3 is built from 16 residues. DNA for the CDR3: TGTGCCACCAGTGATGATAGCGGGAGACCTTACGATGGGCAGTACTTC. It encodes CATSDDSGRPYDGQYF.

This clonotype has only a few counts. The genes are TRBV6-2 or TRBV6-3 and TRBJ2-7; 12 bases match TRBD2. Germline lookup yields CDR1 MNHEY and CDR2 SVGEGT. With V trimmed by 4 bases and J by 6 bases, 10 bases remained unmatched. This CDR3 has 16 amino acids. Here the CDR3 reads CASSLPTSGSFGEQYF. DNA for the CDR3: TGTGCCAGCAGTTTACCGACTAGCGGGAGTTTCGGCGAGCAGTACTTC.

This clonotype was observed a few times. The CDR3 DNA reads TGTGCCACTACGGGACTAGCGGGAGACAATGAGCAGTTCTTC. Its translation: CATTGLAGDNEQFF. This sequence joins TRBV19 and TRBJ2-1; 14 bases map to TRBD2. Germline CDR1 and CDR2: LNHDA and SQIVND (reference sequence). This CDR3 is built from 14 residues. Trimming removed 10 bases from V and 5 bases from J; junction bases left unmatched: 4.

Ten or more counts support this clonotype. The chain joins TRBV7-9 to TRBJ2-2; D is undetermined. Per the germline V gene, CDR1 is SEHNR and CDR2 is FQNEAQ (reference sequence). The CDR3 has 15 residues. Trimming shortened V by 5 bases and J by 3 bases, and 13 bases separated the two germline ends. The CDR3 spells CASSRPNHYTGELFF. CDR3 nucleotide sequence: TGTGCCAGCAGCCGCCCCAACCATTACACCGGGGAGCTGTTTTTT.

This clonotype appeared many times. This rearrangement joins TRBV18 to TRBJ1-1; D gene uncertain. CDR3 size: 14 residues. CDR1 is KGHSH and CDR2 is LQKENI in the germline V gene. Trimming took off 3 bases at V and 4 bases at J, with 12 bases between the two ends. The CDR3: CASSPKQDFTEAFF. CDR3 in DNA: TGTGCCAGCTCACCTAAGCAGGACTTCACTGAAGCTTTCTTT.

This clonotype was detected ten times or more. The chain has TRBV6-6 and TRBJ2-4; D unresolved. This CDR3 contains 15 residues. The germline V and J ends were trimmed by 5 bases and 6 bases, with 17 bases remaining between them. CDR1 and CDR2 from the germline V gene are MNHNY and SVGAGI (reference sequence). The CDR3 DNA reads TGTGCCAGCAGTCACGACCCGGAGCCGGGAAACATTCAGTACTTC. Its protein product is CASSHDPEPGNIQYF.

This clonotype was detected many times. Here the CDR3 reads CASSPSAAYSNQPQHF. The CDR3 DNA follows: TGTGCCAGCTCACCATCGGCAGCCTATAGCAATCAGCCCCAGCATTTT. The chain has TRBV18 and TRBJ1-5; no firm D call. The V and J ends lost 2 bases and 0 bases respectively, with 11 bases between them. CDR3 length: 16 residues. CDR1 is KGHSH, CDR2 LQKENI, per germline. The entire variable domain, with the rest obtained from reference TRBV18 and TRBJ1-5, is as follows: NAGVMQNPRHLVRRRGQEARLRCSPMKGHSHVYWYRQLPEEGLKFMVYLQKENIIDESGMPKERFSAEFPKEGPSILRIQQVVRGDSAAYFCASSPSAAYSNQPQHFGDGTRLSIL.

This clonotype has ten or more counts. The DNA of the CDR3 is TGTGCCAGCAGAGGTCCGGGACGATTTACAGATACGCAGTATTTT. Protein: CASRGPGRFTDTQYF. The chain has TRBV7-2 and TRBJ2-3; D may match TRBD1 or TRBD2 (5 bases each). The CDR3 length is 15 residues. The germline V and J ends were trimmed by 6 bases and 3 bases, with 16 bases remaining between them. Germline values: CDR1 SGHTA, CDR2 FQGNSA. Full variable domain (rest looked up from reference TRBV7-2 and TRBJ2-3): GAGVSQSPSNKVTEKGKDVELRCDPISGHTALYWYRQSLGQGLEFLIYFQGNSAPDKSGLPSDRFSAERTGGSVSTLTIQRTQQEDSAVYLCASRGPGRFTDTQYFGPGTRLTVL.

This clonotype showed up many times. V is TRBV6-2 or TRBV6-3 and J is TRBJ2-7, with TRBD2 identical over 13 bases. The V segment lost 4 bases and the J segment 0 bases; nucleotides outside the gene matches: 6. The germline CDR1 and CDR2 sequences are MNHEY and SVGEGT. CDR3 length: 17 residues. The CDR3, as DNA: TGTGCCAGCAGTTCACTCAGGACTAGCGGGAGCTCCTACGAGCAGTACTTC. Protein sequence: CASSSLRTSGSSYEQYF.

Concerning this clonotype: A single base is all that separates this from a far larger clone, so a read error is likely. The genes are TRBV3-1 and TRBJ2-7; 11 nucleotides agree with TRBD2. The ends lost 7 bases at V and 7 bases at J; junction bases unmatched: 9. CDR3 length equals 14 residues. The germline V gene has CDR1 LGHDT and CDR2 YNNKEL (reference sequence). The CDR3 region has the DNA TGTGCCAGCAAGACTAGCGGGAACCTGAATGAGCAGTACTTC. Its translation: CASKTSGNLNEQYF.

This chain uses TRBV29-1 with TRBJ2-5; D gene ambiguous. There are 10 residues in the CDR3. The germline gives CDR1 SQVTM, CDR2 ANQGSEA. The V end lost 4 bases, the J end lost 4 bases, and 4 bases lay between the germline ends. The CDR3 DNA sequence: TGCAGCGTTGTCCGAGAGACCCAGTACTTC. Translated, it gives CSVVRETQYF.

This clonotype showed up many times. V gene TRBV10-3 combines with J gene TRBJ2-2; maybe TRBD1 (6 bases). This CDR3 region has 14 residues. V lost 7 bases to trimming and J lost 5 bases, with 14 bases between them. The germline V gene has CDR1 ENHRY and CDR2 SYGVKD. Written as DNA, the CDR3 is TGTGCCATCACGGGACACCCGTGGACCGGGGAGCTGTTTTTT. Translation gives CAITGHPWTGELFF.

This clonotype was counted many times. The chain employs TRBV19 and TRBJ2-3; 7 nucleotides agree with TRBD1. Per the germline V gene, CDR1 is LNHDA and CDR2 is SQIVND (reference sequence). This CDR3 spans 16 amino acids. Trimming at V came to 5 bases and at J to 3 bases, leaving 11 bases not matched to a gene. CDR3 loop: CASSVGSQGNTDTQYF. CDR3 nucleotides: TGTGCCAGTAGTGTCGGCTCACAGGGGAATACAGATACGCAGTATTTT.

This clonotype was seen at least ten times. The chain is built from TRBV6-2 or TRBV6-3 and TRBJ2-7, with D perhaps assigned TRBD1 or TRBD2 (5 bases each). The germline V gene encodes CDR1 MNHEY and CDR2 SVGEGT. The CDR3 totals 14 residues. V was trimmed by 5 bases and J by 2 bases, leaving 13 bases between them. The CDR3 loop reads CASSGGVIPYEQYF. CDR3 bases: TGTGCCAGCAGTGGGGGAGTAATCCCCTACGAGCAGTACTTC.

This clonotype was detected many times. The chain links TRBV20-1 to TRBJ2-7, with D possibly being TRBD1 or TRBD2 (5 bases each). This CDR3 contains 11 residues. Germline CDR1 reads DFQATT; CDR2 reads SNEGSKA (reference sequence). V lost 5 bases and J lost 5, with 10 bases in between. This CDR3 reads CSAGRGDEQYF. The DNA for the CDR3 is TGCAGTGCTGGGAGAGGGGACGAGCAGTACTTC.

Regarding this clonotype: A read error likely explains this, since a far larger clone differs by one base. The rearrangement links TRBV5-3 to TRBJ2-3, with 7 bases identical to TRBD1. TRBV5-3 counts as an open reading frame of uncertain function. The CDR3 spans 15 residues. Trimming cost V 9 bases and J 2 bases; bases outside gene matches: 12. CDR3 in amino acids: CATSSRQGATDTQYF. The CDR3 region has the DNA TGTGCCACCAGCTCCCGACAGGGAGCCACAGATACGCAGTATTTT.

This clonotype was found many times. This sequence joins TRBV6-1 and TRBJ2-5; D is undetermined. Trimming removed 1 base from V and 1 base from J, with 7 bases in between. Germline V gives CDR1 MNHNS, CDR2 SASEGT. The CDR3 contains 14 residues. This CDR3 reads CASSEVPLQETQYF. The CDR3 nucleotides read TGTGCCAGCAGTGAAGTTCCACTCCAAGAGACCCAGTACTTC.

This clonotype appeared many times. This chain joins TRBV7-2 and TRBJ2-7; D may correspond to TRBD1 or TRBD2 (6 bases each). In germline, CDR1 is SGHTA, CDR2 FQGNSA. V was pared by 9 bases and J by 1 base, with 16 bases between. The CDR3 is 14 residues long. The CDR3 DNA reads TGTGCCAGTACGAGGGGGGCGGGATCCTACGAGCAGTACTTC. Translated: CASTRGAGSYEQYF.

This clonotype was seen many times. The chain's CDR3 is CASSVLAGTYEQYF. In DNA, the CDR3 is TGTGCCAGCAGCGTACTAGCGGGAACCTACGAGCAGTACTTC. J is TRBJ2-7 and V is TRBV7-2, with 10 bases matching TRBD2. The CDR3 length is 14 residues. CDR1 and CDR2 (germline): SGHTA, FQGNSA. V trimming: 5 bases; J trimming: 2 bases; junction bases outside the gene matches: 3. The complete variable domain, with remaining parts taken from reference TRBV7-2 and TRBJ2-7, reads GAGVSQSPSNKVTEKGKDVELRCDPISGHTALYWYRQSLGQGLEFLIYFQGNSAPDKSGLPSDRFSAERTGGSVSTLTIQRTQQEDSAVYLCASSVLAGTYEQYFGPGTRLTVT.

Ten or more counts support this clonotype. Here the CDR3 reads CASSSGHSNQPQHF. The CDR3 region has the DNA TGTGCCAGCAGCTCAGGTCACAGCAATCAGCCCCAGCATTTT. This chain links TRBV7-9 with TRBJ1-5; D gene ambiguous. Between the trimmed V and J ends, which lost 4 bases and 1 base, there was a span of 8 bases. Germline assignment: CDR1 SEHNR and CDR2 FQNEAQ (reference sequence). CDR3 length: 14 residues.

This clonotype was observed many times. This rearrangement joins TRBV28 to TRBJ1-5; possibly TRBD1 for D (6 bases). The CDR3 sequence is 15 residues long. Per germline, CDR1 MDHEN and CDR2 SYDVKM. V lost 7 bases and J lost 7, with 20 bases in between. The CDR3 protein is CASNIAGDWEQPQHF. In DNA form, the CDR3 reads TGTGCCAGCAACATAGCAGGGGATTGGGAGCAGCCCCAGCATTTT.

At least ten counts were recorded for this clonotype. This chain joins TRBV7-9 and TRBJ2-5, with a possible D match to TRBD1 (5 bases). The ends were cut back, 3 bases at V and 5 bases at J, with 16 bases in the middle. The CDR3 is made up of 15 amino acids. Germline loops: CDR1 SEHNR, CDR2 FQNEAQ (reference sequence). The DNA of the CDR3 is TGTGCCAGCAGCTTTGGGCAGGGAAGTGGTGAGACCCAGTACTTC. Translation: CASSFGQGSGETQYF.